These T cell receptor beta chains were read from a single sample in a study of PD-1 blockade in classical Hodgkin lymphoma. Measured with immunoSEQ multiplex PCR; TCRdb has only the in-frame clones, and not every one. The profile shows around 2,500 clones, around 86% of them singletons. The specimen comprised CD4+ T cells from blood, sampled at baseline. The receptors were sampled from a human donor with classical Hodgkin lymphoma. Both conserved end residues are part of each CDR3. Fields, in order: D gene, clone size, V gene, J gene, CDR3 DNA, CDR3 protein. The D gene is left open where the match is weak. Rows give clone size only sometimes, using once, few, many, or a class for an expanded clone.

d_gene: TRBD1; abundance: NA; v_gene: TRBV5-1; j_gene: TRBJ2-7; CDR3nt: TGCGCCAGCAGCTCGTACATCCCGGGACAGGGTCACTACGAGCAGTACTTC; CDR3aa: CASSSYIPGQGHYEQYF
d_gene: TRBD2; abundance: NA; v_gene: TRBV9; j_gene: TRBJ2-2; CDR3nt: TGTGCCAGCAGCTTCGGACTAGCAAACACCGGGGAGCTGTTTTTT; CDR3aa: CASSFGLANTGELFF
d_gene: TRBD2; abundance: NA; v_gene: TRBV6-6; j_gene: TRBJ2-7; CDR3nt: TGTGCCAGCAGTTACGTAGCGGGGGAGATCTACGAGCAGTACTTC; CDR3aa: CASSYVAGEIYEQYF
d_gene: NA; abundance: few; v_gene: TRBV27; j_gene: TRBJ1-5; CDR3nt: TGTGCCAGCAGATGGAGTTTCAATCAGCCCCAGCATTTT; CDR3aa: CASRWSFNQPQHF
d_gene: NA; abundance: NA; v_gene: TRBV5-6; j_gene: TRBJ2-3; CDR3nt: TGTGCCAGCAGCCCGGGACTTGCCCTCACAGATACGCAGTATTTT; CDR3aa: CASSPGLALTDTQYF
d_gene: TRBD1; abundance: few; v_gene: TRBV10-3; j_gene: TRBJ1-6; CDR3nt: TGTGCCATCAGTGACCGGGACAGCGGGCGGAATTCACCCCTCCACTTT; CDR3aa: CAISDRDSGRNSPLHF
d_gene: NA; abundance: NA; v_gene: TRBV2; j_gene: TRBJ1-5; CDR3nt: TGTGCCAGCAGTGACGAGGGGAATCAGCCCCAGCATTTT; CDR3aa: CASSDEGNQPQHF
d_gene: NA; abundance: NA; v_gene: TRBV27; j_gene: TRBJ2-1; CDR3nt: TGTGCCAGCACCTCGGCACCCTACTCCTACAATGAGCAGTTCTTC; CDR3aa: CASTSAPYSYNEQFF
d_gene: NA; abundance: once; v_gene: TRBV21-1; j_gene: TRBJ2-7; CDR3nt: TGTGCCAGCAGCAATGGGGACTCCTACGAGCAGTACTTC; CDR3aa: CASSNGDSYEQYF
d_gene: NA; abundance: NA; v_gene: TRBV21-1; j_gene: TRBJ2-5; CDR3nt: TGTGCCAGCAGCAAACCTCCCGGGACTGGCGAACGGACCCAGTACTTC; CDR3aa: CASSKPPGTGERTQYF
d_gene: NA; abundance: NA; v_gene: TRBV4-1; j_gene: TRBJ1-5; CDR3nt: TGCGCCAGCAGCCATCCTGGGACTCTTGAGCCCCAGCATTTT; CDR3aa: CASSHPGTLEPQHF
d_gene: NA; abundance: few; v_gene: TRBV19; j_gene: TRBJ1-5; CDR3nt: TGTGCCAGTAGTACCGAAAGCAATCAGCCCCAGCATTTT; CDR3aa: CASSTESNQPQHF
d_gene: TRBD1; abundance: NA; v_gene: TRBV10-3; j_gene: TRBJ1-6; CDR3nt: TGTGCCTCCCGACAGGGGGCTCTTCATTCACCCCTCCACTTT; CDR3aa: CASRQGALHSPLHF
d_gene: NA; abundance: once; v_gene: TRBV7-9; j_gene: TRBJ2-2; CDR3nt: TGTGCCAGCAGCTCCGGTTGGCAGGCGAACACCGGGGAGCTGTTTTTT; CDR3aa: CASSSGWQANTGELFF
d_gene: NA; abundance: NA; v_gene: TRBV2; j_gene: TRBJ2-6; CDR3nt: TGTGCCAGCAGTGAAGACAGATCTGGGGCCAACGTCCTGACTTTC; CDR3aa: CASSEDRSGANVLTF